This entry lists 23 T cell receptor beta chains sequenced from one sample in a study of T cell responses to AZD1222 COVID-19 vaccine. Generated by immunoSEQ multiplex PCR, the TCRdb table keeps only in-frame clones and is missing some. The table shows over 40,000 clones, with roughly 80% occurring only once. The sample in question was peripheral blood, obtained on day 0 of AZD1222 vaccination. The receptors here all came from an adult in good health.

This clone was seen a single time. The chain is built from TRBV5-1 and TRBJ2-3, with 13 bases lining up with TRBD2. The CDR3 totals 19 residues. Germline CDR1 and CDR2: SGHRS and YFSETQ. The V segment lost 1 base and the J segment 0 bases; nucleotides outside the gene matches: 8. CDR3 DNA: TGCGCCAGCAGCTTGTACCCGACTAGCGGGGGGTCTAGCACAGATACGCAGTATTTT. Amino acids: CASSLYPTSGGSSTDTQYF. Looking up the rest from reference TRBV5-1 and TRBJ2-3 gives the full variable domain: KAGVTQTPRYLIKTRGQQVTLSCSPISGHRSVSWYQQTPGQGLQFLFEYFSETQRNKGNFPGRFSGRQFSNSRSEMNVSTLELGDSALYLCASSLYPTSGGSSTDTQYFGPGTRLTVL.

The rearrangement joins TRBV29-1 to TRBJ2-7, with 12 bases lining up with TRBD2. After removal of 7 bases from V and 2 bases from J, the junction contained 9 bases not matched to a gene. CDR1 and CDR2 from the germline V gene are SQVTM and ANQGSEA. The CDR3 runs 15 residues. The CDR3 bases are TGCAGCGCCGACGGACTAGCGGGGTTTACCTACGAGCAGTACTTC. Residues: CSADGLAGFTYEQYF.

This clone has just one count. This rearrangement joins TRBV4-3 to TRBJ1-2; 7 nucleotides agree with TRBD1. CDR3 length: 16 residues. V trimming: 0 bases; J trimming: 3 bases; junction bases outside the gene matches: 7. The germline V gene has CDR1 LGHNA and CDR2 YSLEER. The CDR3 loop is CASSQDAGGIDYGYTF. CDR3 nucleotide sequence: TGCGCCAGCAGCCAAGACGCAGGGGGAATAGACTATGGCTACACCTTC.

This chain links TRBV2 with TRBJ2-7, with 8 nucleotides matching TRBD1. Germline V CDR1 and CDR2: SNHLY, FYNNEI. There are 14 residues in the CDR3. J was trimmed by 3 bases and V by 7 bases; bases with no gene match: 8. The DNA for the CDR3 is TGTGCCAGCAAAAAAGACGGGACAGGCTACGAGCAGTACTTC. It is translated as CASKKDGTGYEQYF.

The chain carries TRBV5-6 and TRBJ2-7; either TRBD1 or TRBD2 may fit D (5 bases each). The CDR3 contains 15 residues. Germline V gene data show CDR1 as SGHDT and CDR2 as YYEEEE. V was cut by 0 bases and J by 3 bases, with 13 bases left in between. DNA of the CDR3: TGTGCCAGCAGCTTGGAGGGGAGACCGTTCTACGAGCAGTACTTC. This translates into CASSLEGRPFYEQYF.

The chain is built from TRBV18 and TRBJ1-1; a possible D gene is TRBD1 (5 bases). The CDR3 is 14 amino acids. Trimming shortened V by 1 base and J by 3 bases, and 9 bases separated the two germline ends. Looked up from germline, CDR1 is KGHSH and CDR2 is LQKENI. The CDR3 loop reads CASSPREGDTEAFF. The CDR3 DNA reads as TGTGCCAGCTCACCACGGGAAGGGGACACTGAAGCTTTCTTT.

The J gene is TRBJ1-3, the V gene TRBV19; maybe TRBD1 (6 bases). V lost 7 bases and J 0 bases, leaving 10 bases between the germline ends. The CDR3 is 14 residues long. Germline CDR1 is LNHDA and CDR2 is SQIVND (reference sequence). The CDR3 DNA sequence: TGTGCCAGTACTACAGGGTTCTCTGGAAACACCATATATTTT. It encodes CASTTGFSGNTIYF.

The rearrangement uses TRBV19 and TRBJ1-5; 10 bases are a match to TRBD1. The CDR3 contains 17 residues. The V gene end was trimmed by 8 bases and the J gene end by 0 bases; junction bases not matched to a gene: 10. Germline CDR1 reads LNHDA; CDR2 reads SQIVND (reference sequence). The CDR3 DNA reads as TGTGCCAGTGAGGGGAGGACAGGGGGATTTAGCAATCAGCCCCAGCATTTT. This codes for CASEGRTGGFSNQPQHF.

The chain is built from TRBV24-1 and TRBJ2-1, with 7 bases lining up with TRBD2. Germline CDR1 is KGHDR and CDR2 is SFDVKD. This CDR3 has 16 amino acids. With V trimmed by 7 bases and J by 2 bases, 10 bases remained unmatched. In DNA, the CDR3 is TGTGCCACCAGCTCGTCGGAGGGAGGGGCCTACAATGAGCAGTTCTTC. It yields the protein CATSSSEGGAYNEQFF.

V usage is TRBV14 and J usage is TRBJ2-4; D remains unclear. CDR1 and CDR2 from the germline V gene are SGHDN and FVKESK. The V end lost 0 bases, the J end lost 6 bases, and 9 bases lay between the germline ends. The CDR3 loop spans 14 amino acids. The CDR3 loop is CASSQDLASNIQYF. The CDR3 region has the DNA TGTGCCAGCAGCCAAGATCTCGCCTCAAACATTCAGTACTTC.

J is TRBJ1-2 and V is TRBV10-3; a possible D gene is TRBD1 (6 bases). The germline V and J ends were trimmed by 0 bases and 3 bases, with 11 bases remaining between them. Germline CDR1 ENHRY, CDR2 SYGVKD. This CDR3 is 15 amino acids long. The chain's CDR3 is CAISESGQRHYGYTF. DNA for the CDR3: TGTGCCATCAGTGAGTCTGGACAGCGGCACTATGGCTACACCTTC.

This sequence joins TRBV29-1 and TRBJ2-1; 10 bases fit TRBD2. The CDR3 has 13 residues. After removal of 7 bases from V and 5 bases from J, the junction contained 5 bases not matched to a gene. Looked up from germline, CDR1 is SQVTM and CDR2 is ANQGSEA. The chain's CDR3 is CSALGLADNEQFF. CDR3 sequence (DNA): TGCAGCGCACTAGGACTAGCGGACAATGAGCAGTTCTTC.

V gene TRBV30 combines with J gene TRBJ1-3, with D perhaps TRBD1 (6 bases). The CDR3 loop spans 17 amino acids. V was clipped by 3 bases and J by 1 base, with 19 bases between them. Germline-derived CDR1 and CDR2 are GTSNPN and SVGIG (reference sequence). The CDR3: CAWSRLGTRNSGNTIYF. The DNA for the CDR3 is TGTGCCTGGAGCAGACTAGGGACACGAAATTCTGGAAACACCATATATTTT.

V is TRBV5-8 and J is TRBJ2-7; 7 bases map to TRBD2. The V gene's germline CDR1 is SGHTS and CDR2 YDEGEE. CDR3 length: 13 residues. The junction had 0 bases not matched to a gene; V was cut back by 0 bases and J by 3 bases. The chain's CDR3 is CASSLGGGYEQYF. CDR3 nucleotide sequence: TGTGCCAGCAGCTTGGGGGGGGGCTACGAGCAGTACTTC.

The V and J genes are TRBV11-2 and TRBJ2-2, with a tentative D call TRBD1 (5 bases). The CDR3 sequence is 16 residues long. Trimming shortened V by 5 bases and J by 4 bases, and 17 bases separated the two germline ends. Germline V lookup: CDR1 SGHAT, CDR2 FQNNGV. In DNA, the CDR3 is TGTGCCAGCAGCACCCCACAGGTTGGATCCACCGGGGAGCTGTTTTTT. This translates into CASSTPQVGSTGELFF. Together with reference TRBV11-2 and TRBJ2-2, the CDR3 gives the full variable domain: EAGVAQSPRYKIIEKRQSVAFWCNPISGHATLYWYQQILGQGPKLLIQFQNNGVVDDSQLPKDRFSAERLKGVDSTLKIQPAKLEDSAVYLCASSTPQVGSTGELFFGEGSRLTVL.

The CDR3 region has the DNA TGTGCCAGCAGCCCCTTCGGCCTTGAAAGGGAGCTGTTTTTT. This codes for CASSPFGLERELFF. The chain couples TRBV7-7 to TRBJ2-2; D uncertain. Deletions cut 5 bases from V and 9 bases from J, with 16 bases between. The CDR3 sequence is 14 residues long. Germline V gene lookup returns CDR1 SSHAT and CDR2 FNYEAQ (reference sequence).

This clone appeared once. V and J are TRBV9 and TRBJ2-2, with D possibly TRBD2 on 6 matching bases. Between the trimmed V and J ends, which lost 3 bases and 1 base, there was a span of 10 bases. The CDR3 is made up of 15 amino acids. Germline CDR1 and CDR2: SGDLS and YYNGEE. The CDR3 region has the DNA TGTGCCAGCAGCGCCCCGCGGGAGAACACCGGGGAGCTGTTTTTT. Encoded protein: CASSAPRENTGELFF.

In this sample, this clone turned up once. CDR3 bases: TGTGCCAGCAGCCGTAACAGTATGAAGGATGAAAAACTGTTTTTT. It codes for CASSRNSMKDEKLFF. The V gene is TRBV11-2, the J gene TRBJ1-4; D is ambiguous. The V gene lost 5 bases and the J gene lost 6 bases, with 16 bases spanning the gap. Germline V gives CDR1 SGHAT, CDR2 FQNNGV. The CDR3 has 15 amino acids.

The V call is TRBV2, the J call TRBJ2-7; TRBD2 might be the D (5 bases). The CDR3 is 13 residues long. The V end was cut by 6 bases, the J end by 1 base, with 10 bases between. Germline V gene sequence: CDR1 SNHLY, CDR2 FYNNEI. The CDR3 loop reads CASRATKSYEQYF. CDR3 DNA sequence: TGTGCCAGCAGGGCGACTAAATCCTACGAGCAGTACTTC.

The chain joins TRBV25-1 to TRBJ2-2; a weak D match, TRBD2 (5 bases). Looked up from germline, CDR1 is MGHDK and CDR2 is SYGVNS. This CDR3 is 16 amino acids long. The ends were cut back, 0 bases at V and 1 base at J, with 9 bases in the middle. This CDR3 is CASSEYNSGNTGELFF. The CDR3 region has the DNA TGTGCCAGCAGTGAATATAACAGCGGGAACACCGGGGAGCTGTTTTTT.

The chain couples TRBV2 to TRBJ1-6; no clear D gene. Between the trimmed V and J ends, which lost 1 base and 0 bases, there was a span of 4 bases. The V gene's germline CDR1 is SNHLY and CDR2 FYNNEI. The CDR3 runs to 15 residues. In DNA, the CDR3 is TGTGCCAGCAGTGAAGAGAGCTCCTATAATTCACCCCTCCACTTT. This codes for CASSEESSYNSPLHF.

The chain uses TRBV7-2 and TRBJ2-2; unclear D gene. V was cut by 2 bases and J by 4 bases, with 14 bases left in between. CDR3 length: 16 amino acids. Germline V CDR1 and CDR2: SGHTA, FQGNSA. CDR3 loop: CASSLLAPQSTGELFF. CDR3 in DNA: TGTGCCAGCAGCTTATTAGCCCCACAGAGCACCGGGGAGCTGTTTTTT.

A word on this clone: This sample also contains other DNA sequences that code for the same CDR3. The V and J genes are TRBV7-9 and TRBJ1-2; no definite D call. Germline-derived CDR1 and CDR2 are SEHNR and FQNEAQ (reference sequence). The CDR3 contains 12 residues. Trimming shortened V by 3 bases and J by 5 bases, and 7 bases separated the two germline ends. The CDR3 sequence is CASSFSDYGYTF. The CDR3 nucleotides are TGTGCCAGCAGCTTCTCGGATTATGGCTACACCTTC.